The clone carrying this T cell receptor beta chain came up a few times. The antigen is not known. Methods described previously were used for bulk TCR libraries, and listed TCR primers were applied. TCRdb reprocessed the PCR reads with MiXCR, giving one entry per CDR3 protein. Of a few hundred thousand distinct CDR3 sequences listed, about 23% are singletons. This sample is part of a study of molecular identifiers for immune sequencing clone quantification. V was pared by 0 bases and J by 4 bases, with 5 bases of the junction left unmatched. Germline V gene lookup returns CDR1 DFQATT and CDR2 SNEGSKA (reference sequence). The CDR3 is 15 residues long. Naive CD8 T cells were picked out by sorting for CD8+CD4-CCR7+CD45RA+. Whole-study findings and limits: Beyond 20 RNA copies, clones held over 97% of effector molecules, compared with under 1% in naive cells.

This receptor was obtained from a human donor in good health. Some libraries in this study had Jurkat cell RNA spiked in. Sequenced: naive CD8+ T cells from blood, with Jurkat cell RNA spiked in. Subset described: FACS-sorted CD8+CD4-CCR7+CD45RA+ naive T cells. The V call is TRBV20-1, the J call TRBJ2-7; 11 positions agree with TRBD1. The CDR3: CSAREGQGELYEQYF. The DNA of the CDR3 is TGCAGTGCTAGAGAGGGACAGGGGGAACTGTACGAGCAGTACTTC.